This T cell receptor beta chain appears in the sequencing data of a study of radiotherapy plus CTLA-4 blockade in lung cancer. The wider study: Overall, approximately 17% of patients showed an objective response, while about 31% attained disease control.

On this clone itself: Its specificity is unknown.

Some clones are missing from TCRdb's copy, which holds only in-frame ones; the method was immunoSEQ multiplex PCR. The sample carries approximately 110,000 clones, roughly 86% recorded once. V was shortened by 6 bases and J by 7 bases, with 22 bases between the two germline ends. The germline V gene encodes CDR1 SGHRS and CDR2 YFSETQ. This CDR3 has 15 amino acids. Study outcomes and limitations: Reports identified early blood T cell clone dynamics, with interferon-beta, as the best response predictor. An expansion of tumor-derived TCR clones occurred in blood after radiotherapy plus ipilimumab.

The chain links TRBV5-1 to TRBJ1-1; D possibly corresponds to TRBD1 (6 bases). The clonotype originates from a human donor with non-small cell lung cancer that progressed on radiotherapy plus ipilimumab. Some clones in this sample may be carry-over from other donors' samples. The source was peripheral blood, collected from a patient treated with radiotherapy plus ipilimumab. The CDR3 DNA reads as TGCGCCAGCAACCCTACAGGGATAGTCGGGAATGAAGCTTTCTTT. Protein product: CASNPTGIVGNEAFF.